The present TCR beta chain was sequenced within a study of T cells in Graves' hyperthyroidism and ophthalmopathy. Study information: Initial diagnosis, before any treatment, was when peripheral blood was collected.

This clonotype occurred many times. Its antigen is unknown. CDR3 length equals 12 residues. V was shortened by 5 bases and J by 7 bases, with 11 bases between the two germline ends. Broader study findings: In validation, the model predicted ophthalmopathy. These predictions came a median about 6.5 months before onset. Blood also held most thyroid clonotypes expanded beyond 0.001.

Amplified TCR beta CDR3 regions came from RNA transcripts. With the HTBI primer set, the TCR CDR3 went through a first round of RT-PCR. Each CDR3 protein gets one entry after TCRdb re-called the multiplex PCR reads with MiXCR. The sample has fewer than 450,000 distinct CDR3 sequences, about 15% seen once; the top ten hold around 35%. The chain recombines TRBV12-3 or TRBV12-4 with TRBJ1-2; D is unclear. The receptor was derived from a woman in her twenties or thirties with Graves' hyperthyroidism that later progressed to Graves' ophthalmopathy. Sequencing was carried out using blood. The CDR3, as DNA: TGTGCCAGCAGTGAGGGAGGGTTTGGCTACACCTTC. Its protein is CASSEGGFGYTF.